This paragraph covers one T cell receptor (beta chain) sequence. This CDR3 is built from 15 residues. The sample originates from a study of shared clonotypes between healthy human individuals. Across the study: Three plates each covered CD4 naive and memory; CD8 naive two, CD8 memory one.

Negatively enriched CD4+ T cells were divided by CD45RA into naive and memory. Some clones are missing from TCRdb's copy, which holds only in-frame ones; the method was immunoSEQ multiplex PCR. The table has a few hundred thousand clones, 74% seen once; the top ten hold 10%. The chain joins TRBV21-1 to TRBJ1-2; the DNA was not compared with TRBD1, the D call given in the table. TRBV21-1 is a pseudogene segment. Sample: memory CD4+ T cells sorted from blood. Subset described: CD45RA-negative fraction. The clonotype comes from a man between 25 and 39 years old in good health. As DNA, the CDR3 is TGTGCCAGCAGCTCCCCGACAGGTTCTCGGGGTGGCTACACCTTC. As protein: CASSSPTGSRGGYTF.